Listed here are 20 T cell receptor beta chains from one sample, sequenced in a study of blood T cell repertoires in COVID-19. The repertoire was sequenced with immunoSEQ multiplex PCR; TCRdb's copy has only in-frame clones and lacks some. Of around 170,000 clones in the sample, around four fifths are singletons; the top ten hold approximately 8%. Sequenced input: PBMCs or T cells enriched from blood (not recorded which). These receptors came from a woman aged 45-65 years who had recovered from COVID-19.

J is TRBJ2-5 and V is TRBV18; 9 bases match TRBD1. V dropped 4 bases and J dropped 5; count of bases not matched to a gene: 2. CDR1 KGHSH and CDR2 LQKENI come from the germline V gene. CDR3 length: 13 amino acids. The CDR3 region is CASSQGTGETQYF. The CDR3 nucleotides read TGTGCCAGCTCACAAGGGACAGGGGAGACCCAGTACTTC.

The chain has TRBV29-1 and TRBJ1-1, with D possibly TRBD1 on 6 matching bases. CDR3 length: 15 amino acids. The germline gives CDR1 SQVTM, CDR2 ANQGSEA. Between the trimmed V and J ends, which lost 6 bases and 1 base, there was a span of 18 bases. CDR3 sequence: CSVPVVGTPNTEAFF. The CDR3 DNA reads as TGCAGCGTGCCGGTCGTCGGGACACCGAACACTGAAGCTTTCTTT.

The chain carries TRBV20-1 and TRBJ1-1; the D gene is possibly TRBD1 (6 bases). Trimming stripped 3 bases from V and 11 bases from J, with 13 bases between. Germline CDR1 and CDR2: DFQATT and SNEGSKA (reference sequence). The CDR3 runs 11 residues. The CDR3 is CSASRDMRAFF. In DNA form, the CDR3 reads TGCAGTGCTAGCCGGGACATGCGGGCTTTCTTT.

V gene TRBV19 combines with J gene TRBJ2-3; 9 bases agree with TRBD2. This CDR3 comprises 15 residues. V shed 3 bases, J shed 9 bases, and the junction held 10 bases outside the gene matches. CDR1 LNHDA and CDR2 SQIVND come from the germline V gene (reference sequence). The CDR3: CASSMLAGYANTQYF. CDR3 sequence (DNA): TGTGCCAGTAGTATGCTAGCGGGATACGCTAACACGCAGTATTTT.

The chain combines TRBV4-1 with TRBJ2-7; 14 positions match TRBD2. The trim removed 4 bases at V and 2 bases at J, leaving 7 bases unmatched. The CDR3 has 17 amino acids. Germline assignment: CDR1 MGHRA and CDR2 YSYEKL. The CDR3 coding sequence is TGCGCCAGCAGCCCCGGGACTAGCGGGAGTCTGGCCTACGAGCAGTACTTC. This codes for CASSPGTSGSLAYEQYF.

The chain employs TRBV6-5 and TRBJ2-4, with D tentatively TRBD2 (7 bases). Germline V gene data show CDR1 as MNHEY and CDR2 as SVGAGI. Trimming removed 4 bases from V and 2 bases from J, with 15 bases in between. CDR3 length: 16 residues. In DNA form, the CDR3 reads TGTGCCAGCAGTTGGGGGGCCGGGGGGACCAAAAACATTCAGTACTTC. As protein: CASSWGAGGTKNIQYF.

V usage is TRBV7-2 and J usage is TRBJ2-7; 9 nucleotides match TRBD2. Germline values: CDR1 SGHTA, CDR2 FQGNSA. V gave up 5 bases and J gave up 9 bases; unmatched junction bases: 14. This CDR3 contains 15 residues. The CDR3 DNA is TGTGCCAGCAGCCCTGGGGCTAGCGGGAAGCAGGTGCAGTACTTC. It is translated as CASSPGASGKQVQYF.

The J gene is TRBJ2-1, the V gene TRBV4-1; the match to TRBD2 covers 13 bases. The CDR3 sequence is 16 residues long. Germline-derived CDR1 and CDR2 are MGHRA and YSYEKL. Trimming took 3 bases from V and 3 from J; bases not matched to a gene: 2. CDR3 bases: TGCGCCAGCAGCCAGGGGACTAGCGGGGACTACAATGAGCAGTTCTTC. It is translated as CASSQGTSGDYNEQFF.

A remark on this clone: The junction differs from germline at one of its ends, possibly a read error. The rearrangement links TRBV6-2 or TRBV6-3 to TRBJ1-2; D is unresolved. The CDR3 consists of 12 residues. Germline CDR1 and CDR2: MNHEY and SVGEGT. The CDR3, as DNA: TGTGCCAGCAGTCACCCGAACCGGGAAGCCGACTTC. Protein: CASSHPNREADF.

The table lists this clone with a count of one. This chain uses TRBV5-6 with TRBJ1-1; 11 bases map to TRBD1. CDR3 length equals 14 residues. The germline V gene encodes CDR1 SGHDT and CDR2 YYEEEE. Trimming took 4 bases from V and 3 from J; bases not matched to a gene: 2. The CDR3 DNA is TGTGCCAGCAGCCGGACAGGGGGCCACACTGAAGCTTTCTTT. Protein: CASSRTGGHTEAFF.

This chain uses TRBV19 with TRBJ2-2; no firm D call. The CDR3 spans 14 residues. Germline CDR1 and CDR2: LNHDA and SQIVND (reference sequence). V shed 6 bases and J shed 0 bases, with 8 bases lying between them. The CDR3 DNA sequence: TGTGCCAGTAGGGAAGACTCGAACACCGGGGAGCTGTTTTTT. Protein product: CASREDSNTGELFF.

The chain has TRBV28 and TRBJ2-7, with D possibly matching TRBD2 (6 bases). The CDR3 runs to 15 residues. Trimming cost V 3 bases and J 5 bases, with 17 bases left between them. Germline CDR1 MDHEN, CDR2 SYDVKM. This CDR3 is CASSLSGRAGNEQYF. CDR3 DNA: TGTGCCAGCAGTTTGAGTGGCAGGGCGGGAAACGAGCAGTACTTC.

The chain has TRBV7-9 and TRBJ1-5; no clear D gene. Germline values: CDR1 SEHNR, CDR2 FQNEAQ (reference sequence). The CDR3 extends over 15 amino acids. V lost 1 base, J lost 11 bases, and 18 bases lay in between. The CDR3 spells CASSLEDGGERAQHF. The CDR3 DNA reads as TGTGCCAGCAGCTTAGAAGATGGTGGCGAACGGGCCCAGCATTTT.

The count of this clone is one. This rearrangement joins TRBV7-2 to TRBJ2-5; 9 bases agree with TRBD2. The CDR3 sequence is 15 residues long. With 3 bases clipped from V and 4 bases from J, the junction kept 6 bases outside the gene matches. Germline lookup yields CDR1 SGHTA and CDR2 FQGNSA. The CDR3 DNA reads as TGTGCCAGCAGCTTCGCGGGGGGGCCGCGAGAGACCCAGTACTTC. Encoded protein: CASSFAGGPRETQYF.

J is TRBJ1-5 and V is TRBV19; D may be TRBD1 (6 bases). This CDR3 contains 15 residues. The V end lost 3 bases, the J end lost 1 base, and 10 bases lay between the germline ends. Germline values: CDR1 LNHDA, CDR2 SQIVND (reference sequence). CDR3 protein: CASSIRTGSNQPQHF. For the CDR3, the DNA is TGTGCCAGTAGTATCCGTACAGGGAGCAATCAGCCCCAGCATTTT.

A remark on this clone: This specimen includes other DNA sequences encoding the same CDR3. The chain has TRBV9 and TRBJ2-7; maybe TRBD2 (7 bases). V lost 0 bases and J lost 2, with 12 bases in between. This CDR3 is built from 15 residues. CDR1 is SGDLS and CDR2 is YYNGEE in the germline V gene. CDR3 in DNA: TGTGCCAGCAGCGTAGGTTCGGGGGGCCCCTACGAGCAGTACTTC. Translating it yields CASSVGSGGPYEQYF.

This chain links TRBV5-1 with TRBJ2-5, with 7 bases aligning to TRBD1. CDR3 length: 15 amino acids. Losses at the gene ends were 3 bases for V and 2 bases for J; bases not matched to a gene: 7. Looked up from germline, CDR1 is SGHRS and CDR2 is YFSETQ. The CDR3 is CASSSNRGGQETQYF. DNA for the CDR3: TGCGCCAGCAGCTCGAACAGGGGTGGGCAAGAGACCCAGTACTTC. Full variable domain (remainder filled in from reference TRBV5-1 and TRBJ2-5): KAGVTQTPRYLIKTRGQQVTLSCSPISGHRSVSWYQQTPGQGLQFLFEYFSETQRNKGNFPGRFSGRQFSNSRSEMNVSTLELGDSALYLCASSSNRGGQETQYFGPGTRLLVL.

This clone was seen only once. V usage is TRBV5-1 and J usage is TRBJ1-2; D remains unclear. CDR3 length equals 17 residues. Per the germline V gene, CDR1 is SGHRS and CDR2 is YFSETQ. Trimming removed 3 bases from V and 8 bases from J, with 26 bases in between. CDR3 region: CASSSNAPETRVRGYTF. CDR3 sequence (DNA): TGCGCCAGCAGCTCAAACGCCCCCGAAACGCGGGTGAGAGGCTACACCTTC.

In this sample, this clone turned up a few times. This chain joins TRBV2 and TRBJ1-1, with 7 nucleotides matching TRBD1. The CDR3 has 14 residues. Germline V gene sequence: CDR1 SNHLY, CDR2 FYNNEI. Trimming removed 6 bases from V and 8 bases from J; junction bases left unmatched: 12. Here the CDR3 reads CASSTEGAWGEAFF. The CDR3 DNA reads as TGTGCCAGCAGCACTGAGGGGGCGTGGGGCGAAGCTTTCTTT.

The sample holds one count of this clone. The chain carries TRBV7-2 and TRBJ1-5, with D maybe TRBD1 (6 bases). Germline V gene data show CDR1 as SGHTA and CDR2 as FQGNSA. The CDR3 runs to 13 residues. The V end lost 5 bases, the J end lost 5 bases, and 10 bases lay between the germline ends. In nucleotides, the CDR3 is TGTGCCAGCAGCCAGGGGAGGGATCAGCCCCAGCATTTT. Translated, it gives CASSQGRDQPQHF.